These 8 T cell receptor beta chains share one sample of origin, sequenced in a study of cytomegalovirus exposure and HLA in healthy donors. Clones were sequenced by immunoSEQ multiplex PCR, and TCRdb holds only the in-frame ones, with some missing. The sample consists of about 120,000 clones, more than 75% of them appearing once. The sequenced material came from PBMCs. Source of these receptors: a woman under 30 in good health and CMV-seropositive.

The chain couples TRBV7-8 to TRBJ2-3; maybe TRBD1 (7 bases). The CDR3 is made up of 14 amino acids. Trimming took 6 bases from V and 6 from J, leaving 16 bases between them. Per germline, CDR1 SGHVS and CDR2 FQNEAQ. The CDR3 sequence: CASSPNPGGDTQYF. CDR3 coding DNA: TGTGCCAGCAGTCCAAACCCAGGGGGGGATACGCAGTATTTT.

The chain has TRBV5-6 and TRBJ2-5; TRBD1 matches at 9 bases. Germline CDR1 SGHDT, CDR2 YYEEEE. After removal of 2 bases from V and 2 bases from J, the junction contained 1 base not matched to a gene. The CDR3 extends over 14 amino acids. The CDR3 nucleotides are TGTGCCAGCAGCTTAGACAGGGGGCAAGAGACCCAGTACTTC. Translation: CASSLDRGQETQYF.

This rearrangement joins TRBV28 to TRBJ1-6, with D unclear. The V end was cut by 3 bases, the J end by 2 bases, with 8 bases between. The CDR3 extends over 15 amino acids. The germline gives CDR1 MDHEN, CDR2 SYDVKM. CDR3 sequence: CASSLVAPYNSPLHF. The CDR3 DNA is TGTGCCAGCAGTTTGGTGGCCCCCTATAATTCACCCCTCCACTTT.

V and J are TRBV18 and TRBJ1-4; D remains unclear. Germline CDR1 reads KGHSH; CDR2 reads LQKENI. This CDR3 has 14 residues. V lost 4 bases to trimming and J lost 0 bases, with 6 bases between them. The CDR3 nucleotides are TGTGCCAGCTCACATACTACAACTAATGAAAAACTGTTTTTT. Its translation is CASSHTTTNEKLFF.

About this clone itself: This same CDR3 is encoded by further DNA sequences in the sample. CDR3 in amino acids: CASSRGTEAFF. The CDR3 DNA is TGTGCCAGCAGTCGGGGGACTGAAGCTTTCTTT. V is TRBV9 and J is TRBJ1-1, with D possibly being TRBD1 (5 bases). Trimming stripped 5 bases from V and 5 bases from J, with 7 bases between. Germline CDR1 reads SGDLS; CDR2 reads YYNGEE. CDR3 length equals 11 residues.

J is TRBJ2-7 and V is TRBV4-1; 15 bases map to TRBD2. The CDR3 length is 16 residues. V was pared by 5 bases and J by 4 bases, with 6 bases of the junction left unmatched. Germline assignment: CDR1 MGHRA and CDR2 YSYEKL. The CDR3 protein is CASSGTSGGPPYEQYF. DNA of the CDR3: TGCGCCAGCAGCGGGACTAGCGGGGGGCCTCCTTACGAGCAGTACTTC.

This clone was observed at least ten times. The CDR3 is CASRGTLKNTEAFF. The DNA of the CDR3 is TGCGCCAGCAGGGGGACTCTTAAGAACACTGAAGCTTTCTTT. This rearrangement joins TRBV4-1 to TRBJ1-1; D perhaps matches TRBD1 (5 bases). Germline V gene sequence: CDR1 MGHRA, CDR2 YSYEKL. The CDR3 covers 14 residues. The V end was cut by 6 bases, the J end by 1 base, with 12 bases between.

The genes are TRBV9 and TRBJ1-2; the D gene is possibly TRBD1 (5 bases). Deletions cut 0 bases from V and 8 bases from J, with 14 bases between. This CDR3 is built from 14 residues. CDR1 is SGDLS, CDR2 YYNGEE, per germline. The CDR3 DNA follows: TGTGCCAGCAGCGTAGCTGGAGGGGCTGACGGCTACACCTTC. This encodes CASSVAGGADGYTF. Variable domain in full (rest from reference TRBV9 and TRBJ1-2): DSGVTQTPKHLITATGQRVTLRCSPRSGDLSVYWYQQSLDQGLQFLIQYYNGEERAKGNILERFSAQQFPDLHSELNLSSLELGDSALYFCASSVAGGADGYTFGSGTRLTVV.